This T cell receptor (beta chain) was captured in a study of T-cell memory formation after mild COVID-19. The wider study: TCR clusters showed largely donor specificity.

Trimming removed 7 bases at V and 1 base at J, with 18 bases between. This CDR3 is built from 16 residues. CDR1 is SEHNR and CDR2 is FQNEAQ in the germline V gene (reference sequence). Study findings and constraints: In pre-infection memory, a portion of responding clones appeared, which suggested that cross-reactive memory joined. CD4+ bias marked clones expanding day 15 to 37, unlike balanced contracting clones.

This clonotype occurred a few times. Its antigen is not identified. cDNA libraries for TCR alpha and TCR beta, carrying sample barcodes and UMIs, came from 5'RACE with constant-segment primers. In TCRdb, the 5' RACE reads were re-called with MiXCR into one record per CDR3 protein. Altogether about 110,000 distinct CDR3 sequences are present, 15% to 20% being singletons, with the ten largest covering 28%. The receptor was derived from an adult woman who had mild COVID-19 (a few samples of this study predate the infection). Cell type and time point are not known. Sequenced input: PBMCs or a T cell subset sorted from them (not recorded which). The chain links TRBV7-9 to TRBJ2-3, with D possibly being TRBD1 (6 bases). The CDR3 region is CASIPGQVVGTDTQYF. CDR3 nucleotide sequence: TGTGCCAGCATCCCGGGACAAGTAGTAGGCACAGATACGCAGTATTTT.